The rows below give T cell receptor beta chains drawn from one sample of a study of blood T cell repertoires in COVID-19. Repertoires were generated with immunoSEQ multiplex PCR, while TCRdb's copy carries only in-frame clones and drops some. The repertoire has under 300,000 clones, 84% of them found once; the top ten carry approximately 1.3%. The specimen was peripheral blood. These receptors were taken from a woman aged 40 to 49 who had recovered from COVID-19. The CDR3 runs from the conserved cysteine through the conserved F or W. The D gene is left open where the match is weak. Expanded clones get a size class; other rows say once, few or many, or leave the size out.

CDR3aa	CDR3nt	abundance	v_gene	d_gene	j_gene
CASSKAKQGSPQETQYF	TGTGCCAGCAGCAAAGCTAAGCAGGGGTCACCCCAAGAGACCCAGTACTTC	-	TRBV21-1	-	TRBJ2-5
CASSQEGGGWRDTEAFF	TGTGCCAGCAGCCAAGAGGGGGGGGGCTGGAGAGACACTGAAGCTTTCTTT	-	TRBV4-2	-	TRBJ1-1
CASSYWDRGQETQYF	TGTGCCAGCAGTTACTGGGACAGGGGCCAAGAGACCCAGTACTTC	-	TRBV6-2/TRBV6-3	TRBD1	TRBJ2-5
CASSRDRAHEQYF	TGTGCCAGCAGCAGGGACAGGGCCCACGAGCAGTACTTC	-	TRBV6-5	TRBD1	TRBJ2-7
CASSFTTRTSYNEQFF	TGTGCCAGCAGCTTTACCACACGGACTAGTTACAATGAGCAGTTCTTC	-	TRBV5-6	TRBD2	TRBJ2-1
CASRADPGGGEQFF	TGTGCCAGCAGGGCCGATCCGGGGGGAGGGGAGCAGTTCTTC	-	TRBV2	TRBD2	TRBJ2-1
CASSQIYGYTF	TGTGCCAGCAGCCAAATATATGGCTACACCTTC	-	TRBV3-1/TRBV3-2	-	TRBJ1-2
CASSITMNTEAFF	TGTGCCAGCAGCATCACAATGAACACTGAAGCTTTCTTT	few	TRBV9	-	TRBJ1-1
CASSLEGATSTDTQYF	TGCGCCAGCAGCTTGGAAGGGGCCACTAGCACAGATACGCAGTATTTT	-	TRBV5-1	-	TRBJ2-3
CASSQGGRVGNSPLHF	TGCGCCAGCAGCCAAGGGGGGCGGGTGGGGAATTCACCCCTCCACTTT	-	TRBV4-1	-	TRBJ1-6
CASSDGTGTEAFF	TGTGCCAGCAGTGATGGAACGGGCACTGAAGCTTTCTTT	-	TRBV25-1	-	TRBJ1-1
CASRAGTPYNSPLHF	TGTGCCAGCAGGGCCGGGACACCTTATAATTCACCCCTCCACTTT	-	TRBV2	-	TRBJ1-6
CASSAQGGAQYF	TGTGCCAGCAGCGCCCAAGGGGGGGCCCAGTACTTC	-	TRBV9	-	TRBJ2-5
CASSLASGGWGETQYF	TGTGCCAGCAGCTTAGCTAGCGGGGGTTGGGGAGAGACCCAGTACTTC	few	TRBV7-2	TRBD2	TRBJ2-5
CASSERETQYF	TGTGCCAGCAGTGAACGGGAGACCCAGTACTTC	-	TRBV6-1	-	TRBJ2-5
CASSPGTGDEQYF	TGTGCCAGCTCACCCGGGACAGGTGACGAGCAGTACTTC	-	TRBV18	TRBD1	TRBJ2-7
CASSLGPGRGVHGYTF	TGTGCCAGCAGCTTAGGCCCCGGGAGGGGGGTACATGGCTACACCTTC	-	TRBV11-2	-	TRBJ1-2
CASSQAGSEAFF	TGTGCCAGCAGCCAAGCAGGATCTGAAGCTTTCTTT	-	TRBV4-2	-	TRBJ1-1
CASSPLSTVGELFF	TGTGCCAGCAGTCCCCTGTCTACTGTCGGGGAGCTGTTTTTT	-	TRBV2	-	TRBJ2-2
CASSLQGNEQYF	TGCGCCAGCAGCTTACAGGGGAACGAGCAGTACTTC	-	TRBV5-1	TRBD1	TRBJ2-7
CASSRKGAWEQYF	TGTGCCAGTAGTCGAAAGGGGGCGTGGGAGCAGTACTTC	once	TRBV19	TRBD1	TRBJ2-7
CANPGQGLETQYF	TGTGCCAACCCGGGACAGGGGTTGGAGACCCAGTACTTC	-	TRBV21-1	-	TRBJ2-5
CASSARTGGNTEAFF	TGTGCCAGTAGCGCAAGGACAGGGGGGAACACTGAAGCTTTCTTT	-	TRBV19	TRBD1	TRBJ1-1
CASSPSRTAQETQYF	TGTGCCAGCAGCCCCTCCCGGACAGCCCAAGAGACCCAGTACTTC	-	TRBV11-2	-	TRBJ2-5
CASSLDAPRGYGYTF	TGTGCCAGCAGCCTAGACGCCCCGCGGGGGTATGGCTACACCTTC	few	TRBV7-9	-	TRBJ1-2
CASSADRVEIYEQYF	TGTGCCAGCAGTGCGGACAGGGTAGAAATCTACGAGCAGTACTTC	-	TRBV2	TRBD1	TRBJ2-7